The table lists the clone carrying this T cell receptor (beta chain) with a few counts. Its specificity is not known. These data come from a study of beta chain features in type 1 diabetes. Whole-study context: Patients looked much like healthy donors when it came to age, gender and cell yields.

The study's findings and limits: Patients with Type 1 diabetes showed moderately but significantly shorter TCRB CDR3s in all four CD4+ subsets.

This CDR3 is 14 amino acids long. Germline CDR1 and CDR2: MDHEN and SYDVKM. With 8 bases removed from V and 6 bases from J, the gap between germline ends came to 17 bases. Donors underwent one heparinised blood draw, 100 to 150 mL on average. The entirety of the isolated RNA underwent reverse transcription, so expressed TCRB transcripts were sequenced. TCRdb's copy holds only in-frame clones and misses some; the assay was immunoSEQ multiplex PCR. Of about 160,000 clones detected, approximately 7.8% appear once; the ten largest clones hold about 1%. The specimen was central memory CD4+ T cells from blood. The TCR sequence derives from a woman aged 40 to 50 with type 1 diabetes. The gene calls are TRBV28 and TRBJ1-5, with unresolved D. DNA for the CDR3: TGTGCCAGCCTTGGGAGCCGGGAGAGTCAGCCCCAGCATTTT. Translating gives CASLGSRESQPQHF.